Each of the 28 T cell receptor beta chains below was sequenced from the same sample in a study of cytomegalovirus exposure and HLA in healthy donors. Produced via immunoSEQ multiplex PCR; TCRdb's table is partial and in-frame only. The sample yields a few hundred thousand clones, 75% to 90% seen once. The sequenced sample was PBMCs. All receptors come from a woman aged 18-29 years in good health and CMV-seronegative.

This clone showed up just a few times. V gene TRBV18 combines with J gene TRBJ2-7; 12 positions agree with TRBD2. Germline CDR1 is KGHSH and CDR2 is LQKENI. This CDR3 is built from 15 residues. Trimming cost V 3 bases and J 5 bases; bases outside gene matches: 5. CDR3 coding DNA: TGTGCCAGCTCACCCGGACTAGCGGGACCTGACGAGCAGTACTTC. It yields the protein CASSPGLAGPDEQYF.

V usage is TRBV5-1 and J usage is TRBJ2-1; possibly TRBD1 for D (5 bases). The CDR3 sequence is 15 residues long. Per the germline V gene, CDR1 is SGHRS and CDR2 is YFSETQ. Trimming took off 1 base at V and 6 bases at J, with 14 bases between the two ends. The CDR3 spells CASSLQGAPRNEQFF. In nucleotides, the CDR3 is TGCGCCAGCAGCTTGCAAGGGGCGCCCCGCAATGAGCAGTTCTTC.

The chain carries TRBV9 and TRBJ2-1, with 10 bases matching TRBD2. The CDR3 extends over 18 amino acids. Germline values: CDR1 SGDLS, CDR2 YYNGEE. V dropped 0 bases and J dropped 5; count of bases not matched to a gene: 11. This CDR3 reads CASSVVMTGSGRDNEQFF. The CDR3, as DNA: TGTGCCAGCAGCGTAGTGATGACTGGGAGCGGGAGGGACAATGAGCAGTTCTTC.

CDR3 coding DNA: TGTGCCAGCAGCCAAGTAACTAGCGGGAGTTCAGGCTCCTACGAGCAGTACTTC. It encodes CASSQVTSGSSGSYEQYF. The chain carries TRBV4-2 and TRBJ2-7, with 11 bases fitting TRBD2. Germline V gene data show CDR1 as LGHNA and CDR2 as YNFKEQ. This CDR3 has 18 residues. V lost 1 base, J lost 0 bases, and 8 bases stayed unmatched.

The V call is TRBV18, the J call TRBJ2-3, with TRBD2 matching over 8 bases. Germline trimming cut 3 bases from V and 3 bases from J; bases unmatched to any gene: 5. CDR1 and CDR2 from the germline V gene are KGHSH and LQKENI. CDR3 size: 15 residues. CDR3 in DNA: TGTGCCAGCTCACCGGGGGCTAGCGGGACAGATACGCAGTATTTT. Protein: CASSPGASGTDTQYF.

The chain is built from TRBV5-6 and TRBJ1-5, with 8 bases lining up with TRBD1. Germline V gene data show CDR1 as SGHDT and CDR2 as YYEEEE. The CDR3 sequence is 14 residues long. V lost 1 base to trimming and J lost 4 bases; unmatched junction nucleotides: 1. This chain's CDR3 is CASSLRTGNQPQHF. CDR3 coding DNA: TGTGCCAGCAGCTTGAGGACAGGGAATCAGCCCCAGCATTTT.

CDR3 nucleotide sequence: TGTGCCAGCTCACGGACTAGCGGGTCCTCAGATACGCAGTATTTT. It is translated as CASSRTSGSSDTQYF. The chain recombines TRBV18 with TRBJ2-3; 11 bases match TRBD2. The germline gives CDR1 KGHSH, CDR2 LQKENI. The CDR3 totals 15 residues. With 4 bases clipped from V and 4 bases from J, the junction kept 4 bases outside the gene matches. Full variable domain (missing parts from reference TRBV18 and TRBJ2-3): NAGVMQNPRHLVRRRGQEARLRCSPMKGHSHVYWYRQLPEEGLKFMVYLQKENIIDESGMPKERFSAEFPKEGPSILRIQQVVRGDSAAYFCASSRTSGSSDTQYFGPGTRLTVL.

The chain is built from TRBV5-4 and TRBJ2-3; 13 bases are a match to TRBD2. V lost 4 bases, J lost 4 bases, and 3 bases stayed unmatched. Per the germline V gene, CDR1 is SGHNT and CDR2 is YYREEE (reference sequence). CDR3 length: 15 amino acids. The CDR3 sequence: CASSRTSGGPDTQYF. The CDR3 nucleotides read TGTGCCAGCAGCCGGACTAGCGGGGGTCCAGATACGCAGTATTTT.

The CDR3 nucleotides are TGTGCCAGTAGTATAGGTCTACTGAGGGGCTACACCTTC. Protein: CASSIGLLRGYTF. This rearrangement joins TRBV19 to TRBJ1-2; D is ambiguous. Trimming shortened V by 1 base and J by 8 bases, and 11 bases separated the two germline ends. This CDR3 has 13 residues. Germline-derived CDR1 and CDR2 are LNHDA and SQIVND (reference sequence).

V and J are TRBV29-1 and TRBJ2-3; TRBD1 aligns across 7 bases. V shed 5 bases and J 1 base; nucleotides not matched to a gene: 6. The CDR3 runs to 14 residues. Germline V gives CDR1 SQVTM, CDR2 ANQGSEA. CDR3 DNA sequence: TGCAGCGTTACTGGGCAGGGGGGCACAGATACGCAGTATTTT. Translated, it gives CSVTGQGGTDTQYF.

The chain has TRBV27 and TRBJ1-5; TRBD1 might be the D (6 bases). CDR3 length: 13 amino acids. The germline V gene has CDR1 MNHEY and CDR2 SMNVEV (reference sequence). V was pared by 4 bases and J by 9 bases, with 13 bases between. The CDR3 bases are TGTGCCAGCAGTTGGGGGGGGGCAGGGCCCCAGCATTTT. Protein sequence: CASSWGGAGPQHF.

The chain employs TRBV28 and TRBJ1-5, with D uncertain. The CDR3 loop spans 14 amino acids. Deletions cut 1 base from V and 14 bases from J, with 18 bases between. Per germline, CDR1 MDHEN and CDR2 SYDVKM. This chain's CDR3 is CASSLLRENRKKHF. CDR3 coding DNA: TGTGCCAGCAGTTTATTAAGGGAGAACCGTAAGAAGCATTTT.

A single count supports this clone. The chain uses TRBV18 and TRBJ1-2; no clear D gene. Germline V gene lookup returns CDR1 KGHSH and CDR2 LQKENI. The V gene lost 3 bases and the J gene lost 7 bases, with 15 bases spanning the gap. The CDR3 covers 14 residues. CDR3: CASSPGSPQPGYTF. CDR3 nucleotide sequence: TGTGCCAGCTCACCGGGCAGTCCCCAACCTGGCTACACCTTC.

For this clone: Other DNA variants within this sample encode the same CDR3. The rearrangement uses TRBV29-1 and TRBJ1-5; tentative D call: TRBD1 (5 bases). The V gene lost 6 bases and the J gene lost 2 bases, with 8 bases spanning the gap. The CDR3 is 12 amino acids. Germline assignment: CDR1 SQVTM and CDR2 ANQGSEA. CDR3 nucleotides: TGCAGCGTAGGGGAAGGCAATCAGCCCCAGCATTTT. Its protein is CSVGEGNQPQHF.

The V call is TRBV4-1, the J call TRBJ2-7, with D possibly TRBD1 on 5 matching bases. The ends were cut back, 0 bases at V and 2 bases at J, with 14 bases in the middle. The V gene's germline CDR1 is MGHRA and CDR2 YSYEKL. The CDR3 has 16 amino acids. For the CDR3, the DNA is TGCGCCAGCAGCCAAGACTGGCCAGGGCCGACCTACGAGCAGTACTTC. Its protein is CASSQDWPGPTYEQYF.

This rearrangement joins TRBV2 to TRBJ2-3, with 8 positions matching TRBD2. V trimming: 8 bases; J trimming: 0 bases; junction bases outside the gene matches: 7. This CDR3 is built from 15 residues. Germline CDR1 and CDR2: SNHLY and FYNNEI. The CDR3 reads CASPRGRTSTDTQYF. The CDR3 bases are TGTGCCAGCCCCCGCGGGAGGACGAGCACAGATACGCAGTATTTT. The variable domain in full, completed from reference TRBV2 and TRBJ2-3, reads EPEVTQTPSHQVTQMGQEVILRCVPISNHLYFYWYRQILGQKVEFLVSFYNNEISEKSEIFDDQFSVERPDGSNFTLKIRSTKLEDSAMYFCASPRGRTSTDTQYFGPGTRLTVL.

V and J are TRBV7-2 and TRBJ2-7, with TRBD2 matching over 8 bases. The CDR3 extends over 15 amino acids. With 1 base clipped from V and 2 bases from J, the junction kept 4 bases outside the gene matches. CDR1 is SGHTA, CDR2 FQGNSA, per germline. CDR3 bases: TGTGCCAGCAGCTTAGAGGCGGGAGGAACCTACGAGCAGTACTTC. Translated: CASSLEAGGTYEQYF.

The V gene is TRBV6-5, the J gene TRBJ1-5, with TRBD1 as a possible D gene (6 bases). The V end lost 4 bases, the J end lost 6 bases, and 16 bases lay between the germline ends. This CDR3 comprises 15 residues. From germline, CDR1 is MNHEY and CDR2 SVGAGI. The DNA of the CDR3 is TGTGCCAGCAGTTCCCGGGGGGCCCCGAGTCAGCCCCAGCATTTT. This sequence encodes CASSSRGAPSQPQHF.

The J gene is TRBJ2-3, the V gene TRBV4-1; 9 bases fit TRBD2. V was pared by 0 bases and J by 4 bases, with 5 bases of the junction left unmatched. This CDR3 region has 16 residues. Germline lookup yields CDR1 MGHRA and CDR2 YSYEKL. The CDR3 DNA reads TGCGCCAGCAGCCAAGAACTAGCGGGTGGGTCAGATACGCAGTATTTT. This sequence encodes CASSQELAGGSDTQYF.

The chain uses TRBV11-2 and TRBJ2-7; 9 nucleotides match TRBD1. Germline V CDR1 and CDR2: SGHAT, FQNNGV. This CDR3 contains 14 residues. The J segment lost 3 bases and the V segment lost 4 bases, leaving 4 bases of the junction unmatched. CDR3 nucleotides: TGTGCCAGCAGCTCCCGGGACAGGGTCTACGAGCAGTACTTC. This encodes CASSSRDRVYEQYF.

The sample holds a few counts of this clone. The CDR3 protein is CASSGGPTDTNTEAFF. CDR3 bases: TGTGCCAGCAGCGGTGGGCCAACAGATACAAACACTGAAGCTTTCTTT. The rearrangement links TRBV7-9 to TRBJ1-1; D unresolved. Germline V gives CDR1 SEHNR, CDR2 FQNEAQ (reference sequence). The CDR3 covers 16 residues. Trimming stripped 5 bases from V and 2 bases from J, with 18 bases between.

The rearrangement joins TRBV2 to TRBJ1-2; TRBD1 matches 9 bases. This CDR3 region has 14 residues. V was clipped by 6 bases and J by 7 bases; unmatched bases: 9. Germline V gene data show CDR1 as SNHLY and CDR2 as FYNNEI. The CDR3 reads CASSSGTGYSGYTF. CDR3 sequence (DNA): TGTGCCAGCAGCTCCGGGACAGGGTACTCTGGCTACACCTTC. Looking up the rest from reference TRBV2 and TRBJ1-2 gives the full variable domain: EPEVTQTPSHQVTQMGQEVILRCVPISNHLYFYWYRQILGQKVEFLVSFYNNEISEKSEIFDDQFSVERPDGSNFTLKIRSTKLEDSAMYFCASSSGTGYSGYTFGSGTRLTVV.

The rearrangement joins TRBV28 to TRBJ1-1; D perhaps matches TRBD1 (6 bases). Germline CDR1 is MDHEN and CDR2 is SYDVKM. Trimming cost V 6 bases and J 0 bases, with 14 bases left between them. The CDR3 has 15 residues. The CDR3 loop reads CASSSRQGLNTEAFF. The CDR3 DNA reads as TGTGCCAGCAGCTCCCGCCAGGGGCTGAACACTGAAGCTTTCTTT. The whole variable domain, filled in from reference TRBV28 and TRBJ1-1, reads DVKVTQSSRYLVKRTGEKVFLECVQDMDHENMFWYRQDPGLGLRLIYFSYDVKMKEKGDIPEGYSVSREKKERFSLILESASTNQTSMYLCASSSRQGLNTEAFFGQGTRLTVV.

This chain connects TRBV9 to TRBJ2-5, with 8 bases matching TRBD1. The CDR3 sequence is 15 residues long. CDR1 SGDLS and CDR2 YYNGEE come from the germline V gene. After removal of 4 bases from V and 5 bases from J, the junction contained 10 bases not matched to a gene. Written as DNA, the CDR3 is TGTGCCAGCAGCCTAGGAGCCAGGGGGCCGGAGACCCAGTACTTC. It encodes CASSLGARGPETQYF. Together with reference TRBV9 and TRBJ2-5, the CDR3 gives the full variable domain: DSGVTQTPKHLITATGQRVTLRCSPRSGDLSVYWYQQSLDQGLQFLIQYYNGEERAKGNILERFSAQQFPDLHSELNLSSLELGDSALYFCASSLGARGPETQYFGPGTRLLVL.

Regarding this clone: Other DNA sequences from this sample encode an identical CDR3 as well. The V gene is TRBV7-2, the J gene TRBJ2-5; D ambiguous. CDR1 is SGHTA, CDR2 FQGNSA, per germline. The ends were cut back, 4 bases at V and 0 bases at J, with 3 bases in the middle. This CDR3 contains 12 residues. The CDR3 coding sequence is TGTGCCAGCAGCTCGTACCAAGAGACCCAGTACTTC. Its translation is CASSSYQETQYF.

CDR3 DNA sequence: TGCGCCAGCAGCTTGCGGCGCGGGGGAGGGCAAACAGATACGCAGTATTTT. This encodes CASSLRRGGGQTDTQYF. This chain connects TRBV5-1 to TRBJ2-3, with 7 positions matching TRBD2. V was clipped by 1 base and J by 3 bases; unmatched bases: 11. CDR3 size: 17 residues. The germline V gene encodes CDR1 SGHRS and CDR2 YFSETQ.

In nucleotides, the CDR3 is TGTGCCAGCAGCCCAGGACAGGGCGGGGAGACCCAGTACTTC. Residues: CASSPGQGGETQYF. The chain uses TRBV7-3 and TRBJ2-5; TRBD1 matches at 8 bases. V shed 5 bases and J 5 bases; nucleotides not matched to a gene: 7. The CDR3 contains 14 residues. The germline V gene encodes CDR1 SGHTA and CDR2 FQGTGA.

This rearrangement joins TRBV11-2 to TRBJ2-1; the D is unclear. V shed 3 bases and J shed 5 bases, with 8 bases lying between them. Germline values: CDR1 SGHAT, CDR2 FQNNGV. This CDR3 contains 13 residues. Here the CDR3 reads CASSFIEDNEQFF. The CDR3 coding sequence is TGTGCCAGCAGCTTCATCGAGGACAATGAGCAGTTCTTC.